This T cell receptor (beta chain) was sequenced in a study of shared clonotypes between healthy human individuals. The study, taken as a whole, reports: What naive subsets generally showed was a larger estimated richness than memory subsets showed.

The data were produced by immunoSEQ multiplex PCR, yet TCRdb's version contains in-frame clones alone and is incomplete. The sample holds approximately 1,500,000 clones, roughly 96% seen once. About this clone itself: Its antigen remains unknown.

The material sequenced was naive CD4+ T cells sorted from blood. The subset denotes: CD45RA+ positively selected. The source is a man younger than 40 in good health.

In DNA, the CDR3 is TGCAGTGCCAGGGGGAGCCTTCAGTACTTC. This encodes CSARGSLQYF. The chain uses TRBV20-1 and TRBJ2-4, with 7 bases aligning to TRBD1. The CDR3 runs to 10 residues. Germline V gene sequence: CDR1 DFQATT, CDR2 SNEGSKA (reference sequence). After removal of 6 bases from V and 11 bases from J, the junction contained 4 bases not matched to a gene.